These 20 T cell receptor beta chains were sequenced from one sample in a study of cytomegalovirus exposure and HLA in healthy donors. Primers included in the PCR were 60 Vbeta and 13 Jbeta primers. Sequencing used immunoSEQ multiplex PCR; TCRdb keeps in-frame clones, though not all of them. The repertoire has roughly 110,000 clones, approximately 80% of them found once; the top ten carry around 2.6%. The sequenced sample consisted of PBMCs. These receptors originate from a woman under 30 in good health and CMV-seronegative.

The V and J genes are TRBV14 and TRBJ1-1; D not resolved. V was shortened by 5 bases and J by 5 bases, with 12 bases between the two germline ends. The CDR3 totals 13 residues. The germline V gene has CDR1 SGHDN and CDR2 FVKESK. This CDR3 reads CASSYALETEAFF. The DNA for the CDR3 is TGTGCCAGCAGCTATGCCCTGGAGACTGAAGCTTTCTTT.

This clone was counted a few times. CDR3 nucleotide sequence: TGTGCCAGCACCCCACCTCGGACTAGCGGGAGCTCCTACAATGAGCAGTTCTTC. Translation gives CASTPPRTSGSSYNEQFF. The chain recombines TRBV28 with TRBJ2-1, with TRBD2 identical over 13 bases. In germline, CDR1 is MDHEN, CDR2 SYDVKM. The CDR3 is made up of 18 amino acids. V lost 7 bases and J lost 0; bases outside the gene matches: 9.

The chain recombines TRBV29-1 with TRBJ2-3; TRBD1 matches 8 bases. This CDR3 has 14 residues. CDR1 is SQVTM and CDR2 is ANQGSEA in the germline V gene. The V and J ends lost 8 bases and 4 bases, in that order; junction bases with no gene match: 11. CDR3 sequence reads: CSFRQGQLADTQYF. In DNA, the CDR3 is TGCAGCTTCCGACAGGGGCAGTTGGCAGATACGCAGTATTTT.

The chain carries TRBV14 and TRBJ2-5; TRBD2 is a possible D gene (5 bases). This CDR3 spans 15 amino acids. Germline V gene lookup returns CDR1 SGHDN and CDR2 FVKESK. V was clipped by 0 bases and J by 4 bases, with 12 bases between them. The CDR3 loop reads CASSQDAGRGETQYF. CDR3 DNA: TGTGCCAGCAGCCAAGATGCGGGTCGGGGAGAGACCCAGTACTTC.

This chain links TRBV7-9 with TRBJ1-4; D might be TRBD1 (5 bases). The germline V gene encodes CDR1 SEHNR and CDR2 FQNEAQ (reference sequence). The CDR3 length is 14 residues. V lost 4 bases, J lost 6 bases, and 12 bases lay in between. For the CDR3, the DNA is TGTGCCAGCAGCTCCAGGGTGGATGATGAAAAACTGTTTTTT. Its protein is CASSSRVDDEKLFF.

A single count supports this clone. V usage is TRBV7-2 and J usage is TRBJ2-7; 10 positions agree with TRBD2. The CDR3 consists of 15 residues. The V gene's germline CDR1 is SGHTA and CDR2 FQGNSA. V shed 4 bases, J shed 2 bases, and the junction held 5 bases outside the gene matches. The CDR3 is CASSSLAGGPYEQYF. CDR3 nucleotides: TGTGCCAGCAGCTCCTTAGCGGGAGGCCCCTACGAGCAGTACTTC.

J is TRBJ2-7 and V is TRBV6-1, with 8 positions matching TRBD1. The CDR3 sequence is 13 residues long. The J segment lost 2 bases and the V segment lost 7 bases, leaving 4 bases of the junction unmatched. Germline V CDR1 and CDR2: MNHNS, SASEGT. The CDR3 DNA reads as TGTGCCAGCATCGAACAGGGGGCCTACGAGCAGTACTTC. Translation gives CASIEQGAYEQYF.

The count of this clone is one. The rearrangement uses TRBV11-2 and TRBJ1-5; a possible D gene is TRBD1 (5 bases). This CDR3 is built from 15 residues. The germline gives CDR1 SGHAT, CDR2 FQNNGV. V lost 1 base to trimming and J lost 7 bases, with 14 bases between them. CDR3 loop: CASSLGSQGNQPQHF. CDR3 in DNA: TGTGCCAGCAGCTTAGGTTCTCAGGGTAACCAGCCCCAGCATTTT. The full variable domain, rest sourced from reference TRBV11-2 and TRBJ1-5, is EAGVAQSPRYKIIEKRQSVAFWCNPISGHATLYWYQQILGQGPKLLIQFQNNGVVDDSQLPKDRFSAERLKGVDSTLKIQPAKLEDSAVYLCASSLGSQGNQPQHFGDGTRLSIL.

This sequence joins TRBV7-8 and TRBJ2-7, with a possible D match to TRBD1 (6 bases). This CDR3 has 14 residues. The V gene lost 2 bases and the J gene lost 3 bases, with 11 bases spanning the gap. The V gene's germline CDR1 is SGHVS and CDR2 FQNEAQ. CDR3 nucleotide sequence: TGTGCCAGCAGCTTAAACCGGGACAACTACGAGCAGTACGTC. Protein sequence: CASSLNRDNYEQYV.

This clone turned up a few times. The chain couples TRBV11-3 to TRBJ2-3; D unresolved. Trimming removed 0 bases from V and 4 bases from J, with 8 bases in between. Germline V gives CDR1 SGHNT, CDR2 YENEEA. CDR3 length: 14 amino acids. CDR3 DNA sequence: TGTGCCAGCAGCTTAGACCCTTTTTCAGATACGCAGTATTTT. Its protein product is CASSLDPFSDTQYF. The complete variable domain, with remaining parts taken from reference TRBV11-3 and TRBJ2-3, reads EAGVVQSPRYKIIEKKQPVAFWCNPISGHNTLYWYLQNLGQGPELLIRYENEEAVDDSQLPKDRFSAERLKGVDSTLKIQPAELGDSAVYLCASSLDPFSDTQYFGPGTRLTVL.

The rearrangement links TRBV12-5 to TRBJ2-1, with 15 bases that match TRBD2. Germline lookup yields CDR1 LGHNT and CDR2 FRNRAP. Losses at the gene ends were 5 bases for V and 7 bases for J; bases not matched to a gene: 6. The CDR3 sequence is 16 residues long. The CDR3 region has the DNA TGTGCTAGTGGTAACCCAGGGACTAGCGGGAGGAATGAGCAGTTCTTC. Its translation: CASGNPGTSGRNEQFF.

The chain combines TRBV6-5 with TRBJ1-5; 9 positions agree with TRBD1. Germline lookup yields CDR1 MNHEY and CDR2 SVGAGI. The CDR3 length is 14 residues. V dropped 6 bases and J dropped 6; count of bases not matched to a gene: 6. The DNA for the CDR3 is TGTGCCAGCAGGGATACAGGGGGCCGTCAGCCCCAGCATTTT. Translation: CASRDTGGRQPQHF.

The genes are TRBV6-1 and TRBJ2-2; 7 nucleotides line up with TRBD1. This CDR3 is 19 amino acids long. Trimming removed 0 bases from V and 0 bases from J; junction bases left unmatched: 10. The germline CDR1 and CDR2 sequences are MNHNS and SASEGT. The CDR3 loop is CASSEAPLFGTANTGELFF. CDR3 DNA sequence: TGTGCCAGCAGTGAAGCCCCCCTGTTCGGGACAGCGAACACCGGGGAGCTGTTTTTT.

V gene TRBV28 combines with J gene TRBJ1-1; 7 nucleotides align to TRBD1. Germline CDR1 and CDR2: MDHEN and SYDVKM. The CDR3 is 13 amino acids. V lost 10 bases and J lost 1; bases outside the gene matches: 6. CDR3 amino acids: CATDRDANTEAFF. The CDR3 nucleotides are TGTGCCACCGACAGGGATGCGAACACTGAAGCTTTCTTT.

This chain connects TRBV4-1 to TRBJ2-1; TRBD2 might be the D (5 bases). The CDR3 sequence is 14 residues long. Germline assignment: CDR1 MGHRA and CDR2 YSYEKL. Trimming pared 1 base from V and 5 bases from J, leaving 9 bases between. The CDR3 sequence is CASSQGDYHNEQFF. In DNA form, the CDR3 reads TGCGCCAGCAGCCAAGGCGACTATCACAATGAGCAGTTCTTC.

In its sample, this clone was seen once. The gene calls are TRBV7-8 and TRBJ1-5; TRBD1 is a possible D gene (6 bases). With 4 bases removed from V and 8 bases from J, the gap between germline ends came to 18 bases. The CDR3 runs to 15 residues. Germline CDR1 and CDR2: SGHVS and FQNEAQ. The CDR3 protein is CASSSTLGTNEPQHF. The CDR3 region has the DNA TGTGCCAGCAGCTCCACCCTTGGGACAAATGAGCCCCAGCATTTT.

The CDR3 spells CASSQGQRNNQPQHF. The CDR3, as DNA: TGTGCCAGCAGTCAGGGACAGCGAAATAATCAGCCCCAGCATTTT. This chain uses TRBV7-2 with TRBJ1-5, with 7 bases aligning to TRBD1. The V gene end was trimmed by 6 bases and the J gene end by 4 bases; junction bases not matched to a gene: 9. The CDR3 extends over 15 amino acids. The germline gives CDR1 SGHTA, CDR2 FQGNSA.

As concerns this clone: Germline is not matched at one junction end, which may reflect a read error. The rearrangement uses TRBV7-7 and TRBJ2-5, with D perhaps TRBD2 (6 bases). Per germline, CDR1 SSHAT and CDR2 FNYEAQ (reference sequence). The CDR3 spans 13 residues. The CDR3 here is CASSAGTQGTQYF. CDR3 nucleotide sequence: TGTGCCAGCAGCGCCGGGACTCAAGGGACCCAGTACTTC.

The chain uses TRBV28 and TRBJ2-3; 9 bases agree with TRBD2. Per the germline V gene, CDR1 is MDHEN and CDR2 is SYDVKM. This CDR3 is 15 amino acids long. V shed 2 bases, J shed 6 bases, and the junction held 6 bases outside the gene matches. CDR3 sequence (DNA): TGTGCCAGCAGTTTAGCTATAGCGGGGGACGATACGCAGTATTTT. Protein sequence: CASSLAIAGDDTQYF.

V is TRBV2 and J is TRBJ2-1; 9 bases align to TRBD1. The CDR3 loop spans 15 amino acids. With V trimmed by 7 bases and J by 1 base, 5 bases remained unmatched. The germline V gene encodes CDR1 SNHLY and CDR2 FYNNEI. Here the CDR3 reads CASITDRGSYNEQFF. CDR3 coding DNA: TGTGCCAGCATTACCGACAGGGGGTCCTACAATGAGCAGTTCTTC.